This T cell receptor (beta chain) appears in the sequencing data of a study of T cell responses to AZD1222 COVID-19 vaccine. Concerning this clone: What it binds is not known.

The method was immunoSEQ multiplex PCR; TCRdb's version includes in-frame clones alone and lacks a portion of them. The sample holds roughly 140,000 clones, 92% seen once. General study results and limits: Donors skewed white British and female; clonal diversity was possibly underestimated.

Germline values: CDR1 MNHEY, CDR2 SMNVEV (reference sequence). The V and J ends lost 6 bases and 4 bases respectively, with 12 bases between them. The CDR3 consists of 13 residues. This material consisted of peripheral blood, taken on day 0 of AZD1222 vaccination. The chain combines TRBV27 with TRBJ1-1; possible D gene TRBD1, 5 bases. The sequence was collected from an adult in good health. The CDR3 sequence is CASSTAGRTEAFF. The CDR3 DNA is TGTGCCAGCAGCACCGCGGGACGCACTGAAGCTTTCTTT.